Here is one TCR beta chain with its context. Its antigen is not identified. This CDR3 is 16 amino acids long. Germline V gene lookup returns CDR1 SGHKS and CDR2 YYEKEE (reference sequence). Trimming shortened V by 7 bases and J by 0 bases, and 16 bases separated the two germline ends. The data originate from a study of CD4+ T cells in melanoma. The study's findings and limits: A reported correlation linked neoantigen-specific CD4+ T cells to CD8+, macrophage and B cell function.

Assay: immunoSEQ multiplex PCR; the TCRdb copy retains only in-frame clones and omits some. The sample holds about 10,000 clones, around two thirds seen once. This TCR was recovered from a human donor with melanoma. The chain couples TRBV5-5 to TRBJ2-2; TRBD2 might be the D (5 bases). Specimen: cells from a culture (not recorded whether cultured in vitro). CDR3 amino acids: CASAPTVTTNTGELFF. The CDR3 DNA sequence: TGTGCCAGCGCCCCTACAGTGACTACGAACACCGGGGAGCTGTTTTTT.